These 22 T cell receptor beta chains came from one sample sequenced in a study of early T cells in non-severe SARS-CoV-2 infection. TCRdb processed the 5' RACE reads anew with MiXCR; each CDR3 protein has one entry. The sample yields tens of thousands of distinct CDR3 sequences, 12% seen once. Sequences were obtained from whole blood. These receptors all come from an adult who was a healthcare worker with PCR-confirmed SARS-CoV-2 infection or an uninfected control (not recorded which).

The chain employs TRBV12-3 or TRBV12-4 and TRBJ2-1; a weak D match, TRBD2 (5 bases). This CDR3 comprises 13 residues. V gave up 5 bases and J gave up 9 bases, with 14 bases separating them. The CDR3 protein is CASSARGGGEQFF. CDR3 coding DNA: TGTGCCAGCAGTGCCCGGGGTGGCGGTGAGCAGTTCTTC.

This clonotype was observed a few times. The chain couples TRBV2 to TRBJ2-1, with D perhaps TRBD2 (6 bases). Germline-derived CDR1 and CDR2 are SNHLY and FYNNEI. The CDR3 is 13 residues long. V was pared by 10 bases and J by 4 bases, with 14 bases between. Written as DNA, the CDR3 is TGTGCCACCGCGATAGCGGCATACAATGAGCAGTTCTTC. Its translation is CATAIAAYNEQFF.

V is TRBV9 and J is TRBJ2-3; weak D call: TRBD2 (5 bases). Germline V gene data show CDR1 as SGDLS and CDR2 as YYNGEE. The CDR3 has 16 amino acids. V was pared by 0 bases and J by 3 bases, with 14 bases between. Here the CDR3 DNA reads TGTGCCAGCAGCGTAGAACCTAGCAGGAGGACAGATACGCAGTATTTT. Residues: CASSVEPSRRTDTQYF.

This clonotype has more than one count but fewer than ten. In DNA form, the CDR3 reads TGTGCCAGCAGTTCTGCCACAGGGGGGGACACTGAAGCTTTCTTT. Protein product: CASSSATGGDTEAFF. The rearrangement links TRBV6-5 to TRBJ1-1; TRBD1 aligns across 8 bases. This CDR3 is built from 15 residues. The germline V gene encodes CDR1 MNHEY and CDR2 SVGAGI. The V gene end was trimmed by 4 bases and the J gene end by 3 bases; junction bases not matched to a gene: 7.

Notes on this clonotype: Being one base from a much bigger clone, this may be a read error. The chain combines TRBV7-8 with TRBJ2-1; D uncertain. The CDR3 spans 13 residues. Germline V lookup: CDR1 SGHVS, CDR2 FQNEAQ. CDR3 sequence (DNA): TGTGCCAGCAGCTCCCAGTCCTACAGTGAGCAGTTCTTC. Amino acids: CASSSQSYSEQFF.

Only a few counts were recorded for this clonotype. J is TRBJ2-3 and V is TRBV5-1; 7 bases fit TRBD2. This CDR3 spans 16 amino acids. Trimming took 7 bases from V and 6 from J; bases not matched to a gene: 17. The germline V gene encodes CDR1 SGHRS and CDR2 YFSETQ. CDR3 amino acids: CASYPSRGRATDTQYF. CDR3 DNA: TGCGCCAGCTACCCTTCAAGAGGGAGGGCCACGGATACGCAGTATTTT.

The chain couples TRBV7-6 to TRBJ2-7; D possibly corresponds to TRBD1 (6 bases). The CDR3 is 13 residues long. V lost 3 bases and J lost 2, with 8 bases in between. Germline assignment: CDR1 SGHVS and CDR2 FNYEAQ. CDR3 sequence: CASSLNRAYEQYF. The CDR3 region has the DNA TGTGCCAGCAGCTTGAACAGGGCCTACGAGCAGTACTTC.

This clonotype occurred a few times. CDR3 region: CASSQDWLAGVEDTQYF. The CDR3 nucleotides are TGCGCCAGCAGCCAAGATTGGCTAGCGGGAGTCGAAGATACGCAGTATTTT. The genes are TRBV4-1 and TRBJ2-3, with 10 positions matching TRBD2. Per the germline V gene, CDR1 is MGHRA and CDR2 is YSYEKL. V was clipped by 0 bases and J by 5 bases; unmatched bases: 8. CDR3 size: 17 residues.

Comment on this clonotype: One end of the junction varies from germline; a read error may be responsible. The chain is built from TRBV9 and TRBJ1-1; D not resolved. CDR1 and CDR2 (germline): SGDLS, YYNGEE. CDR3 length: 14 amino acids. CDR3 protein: CVSSVVRANTEAFF. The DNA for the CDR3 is TGTGTCAGCAGCGTAGTCCGGGCTAACACTGAAGCTTTCTTT.

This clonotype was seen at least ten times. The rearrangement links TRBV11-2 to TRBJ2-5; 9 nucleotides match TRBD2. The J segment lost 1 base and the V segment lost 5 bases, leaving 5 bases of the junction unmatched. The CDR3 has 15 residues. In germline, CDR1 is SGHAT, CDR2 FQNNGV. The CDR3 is CASSLNSGGQETQYF. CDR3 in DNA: TGTGCCAGCAGCCTGAATAGCGGGGGCCAAGAGACCCAGTACTTC.

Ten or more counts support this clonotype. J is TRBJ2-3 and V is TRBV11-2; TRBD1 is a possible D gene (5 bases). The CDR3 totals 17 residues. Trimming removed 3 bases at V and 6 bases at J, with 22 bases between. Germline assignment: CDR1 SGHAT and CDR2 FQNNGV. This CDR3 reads CASSLGRLPQVLDTQYF. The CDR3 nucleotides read TGTGCCAGCAGCTTGGGGCGGCTACCACAGGTATTGGATACGCAGTATTTT.

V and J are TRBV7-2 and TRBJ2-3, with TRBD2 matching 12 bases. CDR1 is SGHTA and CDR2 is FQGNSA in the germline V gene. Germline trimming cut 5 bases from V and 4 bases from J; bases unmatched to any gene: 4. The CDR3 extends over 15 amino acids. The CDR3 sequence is CASSMLAGGADTQYF. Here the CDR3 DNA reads TGTGCCAGCAGCATGCTAGCGGGGGGGGCAGATACGCAGTATTTT.

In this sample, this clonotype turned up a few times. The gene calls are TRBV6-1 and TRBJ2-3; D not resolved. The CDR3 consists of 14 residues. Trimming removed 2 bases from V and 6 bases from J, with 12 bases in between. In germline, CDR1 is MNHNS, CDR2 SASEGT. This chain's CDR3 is CASSEIYRMDTQYF. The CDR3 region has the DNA TGTGCCAGCAGTGAAATATACCGGATGGATACGCAGTATTTT.

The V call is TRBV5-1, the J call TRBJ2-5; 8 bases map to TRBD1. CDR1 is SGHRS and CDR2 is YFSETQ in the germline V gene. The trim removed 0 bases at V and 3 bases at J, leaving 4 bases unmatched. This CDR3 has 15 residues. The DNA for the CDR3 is TGCGCCAGCAGCTTGGCCCCAGGGGGCGAAGAGACCCAGTACTTC. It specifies CASSLAPGGEETQYF.

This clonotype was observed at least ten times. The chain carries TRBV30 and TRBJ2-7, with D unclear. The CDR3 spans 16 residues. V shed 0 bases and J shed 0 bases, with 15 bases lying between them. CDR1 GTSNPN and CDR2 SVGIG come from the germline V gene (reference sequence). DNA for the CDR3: TGTGCCTGGAGTGTACCCAACTACGTTAGCTCCTACGAGCAGTACTTC. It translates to CAWSVPNYVSSYEQYF.

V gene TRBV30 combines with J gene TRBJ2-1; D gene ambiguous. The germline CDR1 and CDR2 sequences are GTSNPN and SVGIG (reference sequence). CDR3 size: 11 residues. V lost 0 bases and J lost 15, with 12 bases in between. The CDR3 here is CAWSVLRTRFF. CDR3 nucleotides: TGTGCCTGGAGTGTATTGCGAACAAGGTTCTTC.

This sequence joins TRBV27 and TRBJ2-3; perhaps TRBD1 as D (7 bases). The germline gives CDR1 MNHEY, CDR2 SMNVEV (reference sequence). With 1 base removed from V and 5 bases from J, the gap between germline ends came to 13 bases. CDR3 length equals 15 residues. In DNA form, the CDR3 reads TGTGCCAGCAGTTTATACCCAGGGGGGCAAGATACGCAGTATTTT. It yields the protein CASSLYPGGQDTQYF.

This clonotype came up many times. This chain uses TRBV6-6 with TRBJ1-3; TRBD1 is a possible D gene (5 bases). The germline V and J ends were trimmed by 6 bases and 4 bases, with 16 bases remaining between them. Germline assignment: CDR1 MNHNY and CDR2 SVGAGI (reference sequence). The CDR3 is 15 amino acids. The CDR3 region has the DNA TGTGCCAGCAGGGGACCCTCAGAGGGGGGAAACACCATATATTTT. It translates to CASRGPSEGGNTIYF.

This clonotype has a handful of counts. CDR3 sequence: CSASGGIYNEQFF. DNA for the CDR3: TGCAGTGCGTCCGGCGGGATATATAATGAGCAGTTCTTC. The chain joins TRBV20-1 to TRBJ2-1; tentative D call: TRBD2 (6 bases). Germline lookup yields CDR1 DFQATT and CDR2 SNEGSKA (reference sequence). The V and J ends lost 6 bases and 7 bases respectively, with 16 bases between them. This CDR3 is built from 13 residues.

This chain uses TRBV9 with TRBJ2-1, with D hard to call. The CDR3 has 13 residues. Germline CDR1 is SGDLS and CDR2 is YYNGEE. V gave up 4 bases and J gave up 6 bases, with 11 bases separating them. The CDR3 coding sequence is TGTGCCAGCAGCCCCCGGTCGGGCAATGAGCAGTTCTTC. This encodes CASSPRSGNEQFF.

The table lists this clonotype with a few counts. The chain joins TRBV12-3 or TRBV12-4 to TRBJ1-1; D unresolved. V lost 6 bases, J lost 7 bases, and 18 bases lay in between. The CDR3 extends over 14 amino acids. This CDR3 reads CASRYILRSSEAFF. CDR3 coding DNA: TGTGCCAGCAGATACATCCTTCGGAGTAGTGAAGCTTTCTTT.

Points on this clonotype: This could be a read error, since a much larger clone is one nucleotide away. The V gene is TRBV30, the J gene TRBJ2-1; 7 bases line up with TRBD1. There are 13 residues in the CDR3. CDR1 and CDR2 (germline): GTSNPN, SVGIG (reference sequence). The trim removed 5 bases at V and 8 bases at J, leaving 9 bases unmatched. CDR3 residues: CAWGDDRADEQFF. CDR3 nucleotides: TGTGCCTGGGGGGACGACAGGGCTGATGAGCAGTTCTTC.